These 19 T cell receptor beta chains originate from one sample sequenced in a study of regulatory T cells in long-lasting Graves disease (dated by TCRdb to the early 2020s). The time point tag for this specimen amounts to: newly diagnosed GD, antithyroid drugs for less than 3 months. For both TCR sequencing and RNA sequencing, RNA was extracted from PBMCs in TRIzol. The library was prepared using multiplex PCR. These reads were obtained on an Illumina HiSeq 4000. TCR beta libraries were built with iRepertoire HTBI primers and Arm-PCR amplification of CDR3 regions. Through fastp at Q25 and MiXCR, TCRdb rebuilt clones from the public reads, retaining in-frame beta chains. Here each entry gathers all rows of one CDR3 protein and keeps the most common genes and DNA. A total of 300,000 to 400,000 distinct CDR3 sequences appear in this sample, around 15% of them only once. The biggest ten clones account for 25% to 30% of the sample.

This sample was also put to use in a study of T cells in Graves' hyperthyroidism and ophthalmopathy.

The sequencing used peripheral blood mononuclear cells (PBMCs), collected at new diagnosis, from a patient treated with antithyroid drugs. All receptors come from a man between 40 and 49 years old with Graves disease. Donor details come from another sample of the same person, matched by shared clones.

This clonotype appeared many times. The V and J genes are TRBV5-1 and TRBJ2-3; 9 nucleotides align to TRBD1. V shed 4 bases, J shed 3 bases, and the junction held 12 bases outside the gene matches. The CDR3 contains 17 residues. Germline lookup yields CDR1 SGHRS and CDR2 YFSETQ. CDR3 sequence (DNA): TGCGCCAGCAGCCAGAGTCCGGGACAGGGAGGAACAGATACGCAGTATTTT. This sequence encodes CASSQSPGQGGTDTQYF.

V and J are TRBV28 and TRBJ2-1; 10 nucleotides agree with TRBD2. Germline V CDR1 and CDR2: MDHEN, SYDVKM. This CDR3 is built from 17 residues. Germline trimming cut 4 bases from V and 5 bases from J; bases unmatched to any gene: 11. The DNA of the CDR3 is TGTGCCAGCAGTTCCCTGCCGAAGCGGGAGGGGAACAATGAGCAGTTCTTC. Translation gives CASSSLPKREGNNEQFF.

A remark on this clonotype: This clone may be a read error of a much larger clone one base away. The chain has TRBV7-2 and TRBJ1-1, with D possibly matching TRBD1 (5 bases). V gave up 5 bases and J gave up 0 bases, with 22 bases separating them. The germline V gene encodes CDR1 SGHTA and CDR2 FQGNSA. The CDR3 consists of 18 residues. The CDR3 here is CTSSLGPLAGLLNTEAFF. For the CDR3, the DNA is TGTACCAGCAGCCTAGGACCCTTAGCGGGGCTCTTGAACACTGAAGCTTTCTTT.

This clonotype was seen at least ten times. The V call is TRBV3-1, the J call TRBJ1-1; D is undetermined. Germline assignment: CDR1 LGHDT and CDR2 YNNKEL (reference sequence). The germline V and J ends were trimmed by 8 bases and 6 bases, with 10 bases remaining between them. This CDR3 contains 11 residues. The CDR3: CASLQGAEAFF. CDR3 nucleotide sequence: TGTGCCAGCTTGCAAGGCGCTGAAGCTTTCTTT.

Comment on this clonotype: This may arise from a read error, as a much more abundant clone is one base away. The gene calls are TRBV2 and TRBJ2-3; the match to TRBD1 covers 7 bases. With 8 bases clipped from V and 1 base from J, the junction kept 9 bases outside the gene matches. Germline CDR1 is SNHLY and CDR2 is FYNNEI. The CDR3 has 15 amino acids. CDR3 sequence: CASGLRDSGTDTQYF. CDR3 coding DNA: TGTGCCAGCGGACTCCGGGACAGCGGCACAGATACGCAGTATTTT.

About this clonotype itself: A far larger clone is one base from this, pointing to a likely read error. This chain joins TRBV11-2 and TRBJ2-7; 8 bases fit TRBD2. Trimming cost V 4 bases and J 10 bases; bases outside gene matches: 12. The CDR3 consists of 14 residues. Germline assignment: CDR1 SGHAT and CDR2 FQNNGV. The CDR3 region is CASSSGLAELPQYF. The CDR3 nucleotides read TGTGCCAGCAGCTCCGGACTAGCCGAACTCCCACAGTACTTC.

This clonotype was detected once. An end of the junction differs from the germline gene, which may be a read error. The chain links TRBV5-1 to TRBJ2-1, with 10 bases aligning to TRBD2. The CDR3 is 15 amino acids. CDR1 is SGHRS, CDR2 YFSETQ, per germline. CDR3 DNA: TGCTCCAGCAGCCCAAGCGGGGGGGCCTACAATGAGCAGTTCTTC. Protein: CSSSPSGGAYNEQFF.

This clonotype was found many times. The CDR3 DNA reads as TGTGCCAGCAGGAGACAGGGGGCCACCACAGATACGCAGTATTTT. Amino acid sequence: CASRRQGATTDTQYF. The genes are TRBV11-3 and TRBJ2-3, with TRBD1 matching over 10 bases. From germline, CDR1 is SGHNT and CDR2 YENEEA. J was trimmed by 2 bases and V by 6 bases; bases with no gene match: 5. The CDR3 runs to 15 residues. Together with reference TRBV11-3 and TRBJ2-3, the CDR3 gives the full variable domain: EAGVVQSPRYKIIEKKQPVAFWCNPISGHNTLYWYLQNLGQGPELLIRYENEEAVDDSQLPKDRFSAERLKGVDSTLKIQPAELGDSAVYLCASRRQGATTDTQYFGPGTRLTVL.

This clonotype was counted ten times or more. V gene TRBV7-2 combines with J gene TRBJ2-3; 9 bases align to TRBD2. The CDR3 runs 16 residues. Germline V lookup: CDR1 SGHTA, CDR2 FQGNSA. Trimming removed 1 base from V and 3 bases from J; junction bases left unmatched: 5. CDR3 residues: CASSLGAGGWTDTQYF. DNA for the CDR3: TGTGCCAGCAGCTTAGGAGCGGGGGGATGGACAGATACGCAGTATTTT.

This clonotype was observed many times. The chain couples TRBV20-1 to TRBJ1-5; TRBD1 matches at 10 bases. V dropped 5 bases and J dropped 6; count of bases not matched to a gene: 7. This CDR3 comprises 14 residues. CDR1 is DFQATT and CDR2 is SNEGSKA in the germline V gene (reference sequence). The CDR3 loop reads CSAYRDRGIQPQHF. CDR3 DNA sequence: TGCAGTGCTTATAGGGACAGGGGCATTCAGCCCCAGCATTTT.

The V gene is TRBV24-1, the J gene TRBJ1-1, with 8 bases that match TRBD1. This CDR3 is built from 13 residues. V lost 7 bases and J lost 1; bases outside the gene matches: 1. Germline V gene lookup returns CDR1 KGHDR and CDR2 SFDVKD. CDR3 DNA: TGTGCCACCAGGGACAGGGAGAACACTGAAGCTTTCTTT. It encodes CATRDRENTEAFF.

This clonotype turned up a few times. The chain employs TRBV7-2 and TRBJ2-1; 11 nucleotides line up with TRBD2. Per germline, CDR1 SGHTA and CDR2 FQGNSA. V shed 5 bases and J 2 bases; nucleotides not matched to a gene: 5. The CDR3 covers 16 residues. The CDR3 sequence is CASSVISGGAYNEQFF. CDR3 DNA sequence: TGTGCCAGCAGCGTCATTAGCGGGGGGGCCTACAATGAGCAGTTCTTC. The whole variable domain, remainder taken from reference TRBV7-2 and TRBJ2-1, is GAGVSQSPSNKVTEKGKDVELRCDPISGHTALYWYRQSLGQGLEFLIYFQGNSAPDKSGLPSDRFSAERTGGSVSTLTIQRTQQEDSAVYLCASSVISGGAYNEQFFGPGTRLTVL.

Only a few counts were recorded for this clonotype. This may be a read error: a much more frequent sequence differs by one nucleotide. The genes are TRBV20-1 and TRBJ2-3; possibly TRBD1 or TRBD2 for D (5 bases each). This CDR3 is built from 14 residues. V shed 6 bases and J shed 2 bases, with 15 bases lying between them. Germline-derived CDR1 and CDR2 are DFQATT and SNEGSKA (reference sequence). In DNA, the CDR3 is TGCAGTGCAGCCTCGGGACCGCTCACAGATACGCAGTATTTT. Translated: CSAASGPLTDTQYF.

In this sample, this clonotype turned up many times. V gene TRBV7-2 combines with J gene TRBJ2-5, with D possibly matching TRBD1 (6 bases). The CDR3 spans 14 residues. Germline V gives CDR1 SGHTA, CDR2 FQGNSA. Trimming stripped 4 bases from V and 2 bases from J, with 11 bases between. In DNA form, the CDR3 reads TGTGCCAGCAGCTATAGGGGGTATCAAGAGACCCAGTACTTC. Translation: CASSYRGYQETQYF.

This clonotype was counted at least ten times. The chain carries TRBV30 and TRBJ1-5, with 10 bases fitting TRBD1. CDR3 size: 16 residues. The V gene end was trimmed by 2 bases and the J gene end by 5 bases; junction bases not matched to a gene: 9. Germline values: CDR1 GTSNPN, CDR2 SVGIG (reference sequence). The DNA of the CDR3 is TGTGCCTGGAGTCTGTATTCAGGACAGGGGGATCAGCCCCAGCATTTT. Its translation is CAWSLYSGQGDQPQHF.

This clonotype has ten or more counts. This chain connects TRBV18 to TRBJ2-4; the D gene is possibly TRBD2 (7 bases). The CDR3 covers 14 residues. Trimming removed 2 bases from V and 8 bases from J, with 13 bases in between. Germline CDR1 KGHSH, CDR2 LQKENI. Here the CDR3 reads CASSPGGAVDIQYF. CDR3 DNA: TGTGCCAGCTCACCAGGGGGGGCGGTTGACATTCAGTACTTC.

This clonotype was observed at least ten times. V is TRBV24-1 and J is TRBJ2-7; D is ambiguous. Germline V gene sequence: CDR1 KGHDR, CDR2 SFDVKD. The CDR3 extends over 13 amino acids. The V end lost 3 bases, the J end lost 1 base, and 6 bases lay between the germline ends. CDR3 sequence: CATSDASSYEQYF. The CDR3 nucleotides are TGTGCCACCAGTGATGCCAGTTCCTACGAGCAGTACTTC.

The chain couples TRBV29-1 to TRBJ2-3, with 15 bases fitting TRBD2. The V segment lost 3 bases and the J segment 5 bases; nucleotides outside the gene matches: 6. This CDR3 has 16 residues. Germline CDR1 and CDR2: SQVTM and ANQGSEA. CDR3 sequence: CSVEQWTSGGGDTQYF. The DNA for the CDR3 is TGCAGCGTTGAGCAGTGGACTAGCGGGGGGGGAGATACGCAGTATTTT.

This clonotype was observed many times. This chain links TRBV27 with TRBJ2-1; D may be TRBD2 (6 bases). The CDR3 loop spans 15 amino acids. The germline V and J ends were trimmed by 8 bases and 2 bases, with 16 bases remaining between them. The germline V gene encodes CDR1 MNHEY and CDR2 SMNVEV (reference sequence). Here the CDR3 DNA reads TGTGCCAGCCGTGTCCGGGACTTTCCCTACAATGAGCAGTTCTTC. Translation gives CASRVRDFPYNEQFF.